These 8 T cell receptor beta chains share one sample of origin, sequenced in a study of CD8 T cells in ankylosing spondylitis. TCRdb redid the calling of the 5' RACE reads with MiXCR, one entry per CDR3 protein. Of some 300,000 distinct CDR3 sequences listed, roughly 20% were seen once; the top ten hold 3.5% to 4.5%. Sequenced input: blood, either unsorted or a sorted T cell fraction (not recorded which). The receptors originated from a female donor with ankylosing spondylitis or in good health (not recorded which).

The CDR3 DNA is TGTGCCAGCAGCTTAGACGGGACCCTTTCCTACGAGCAGTACTTC. This encodes CASSLDGTLSYEQYF. The rearrangement uses TRBV7-2 and TRBJ2-7; tentatively, D is TRBD1 or TRBD2 (5 bases each). The CDR3 has 15 residues. V shed 1 base and J shed 1 base, with 11 bases lying between them. Per the germline V gene, CDR1 is SGHTA and CDR2 is FQGNSA.

This clonotype was observed a handful of times. The chain employs TRBV5-1 and TRBJ2-1; no reliable D call. Germline CDR1 and CDR2: SGHRS and YFSETQ. The germline V and J ends were trimmed by 2 bases and 7 bases, with 13 bases remaining between them. This CDR3 has 14 residues. This chain's CDR3 is CASSFKLVPNEQFF. CDR3 sequence (DNA): TGCGCCAGCAGCTTTAAACTGGTTCCTAATGAGCAGTTCTTC.

This clonotype has just a few counts. The V gene is TRBV6-1, the J gene TRBJ1-2; D ambiguous. This CDR3 has 13 amino acids. Germline V CDR1 and CDR2: MNHNS, SASEGT. V lost 1 base and J lost 4, with 7 bases in between. CDR3 coding DNA: TGTGCCAGCAGTGAAGACGGAATCTATGGCTACACCTTC. The encoded protein is CASSEDGIYGYTF.

The CDR3 region is CAISEGQPLVFMNTEAFF. CDR3 DNA sequence: TGTGCCATCAGTGAGGGGCAGCCATTAGTTTTCATGAACACTGAAGCTTTCTTT. This chain joins TRBV10-3 and TRBJ1-1; no reliable D call. Germline CDR1 ENHRY, CDR2 SYGVKD. V was pared by 2 bases and J by 0 bases, with 19 bases between. This CDR3 is built from 18 residues.

This clonotype was found once. The genes are TRBV7-9 and TRBJ2-5, with D perhaps TRBD1 (5 bases). The length of the CDR3 is 16 residues. V was trimmed by 1 base and J by 3 bases, leaving 15 bases between them. The germline gives CDR1 SEHNR, CDR2 FQNEAQ (reference sequence). The CDR3 DNA is TGTGCCAGCAGCTTAGAAGATACAGGTAATGAAGAGACCCAGTACTTC. Translated, it gives CASSLEDTGNEETQYF.

This clonotype occurred a few times. An end of the junction differs from the germline gene, which may be a read error. The chain uses TRBV7-7 and TRBJ2-2; 7 positions agree with TRBD1. The CDR3 loop spans 13 amino acids. Germline assignment: CDR1 SSHAT and CDR2 FNYEAQ (reference sequence). This chain's CDR3 is CASSRQGAGELFF. CDR3 nucleotides: TGTGCTAGCAGCAGACAGGGAGCCGGGGAGCTGTTTTTT.

This clonotype has a handful of counts. V is TRBV12-3 or TRBV12-4 and J is TRBJ2-1; 11 nucleotides align to TRBD2. V lost 5 bases and J lost 3; bases outside the gene matches: 9. CDR3 length: 17 amino acids. CDR3 bases: TGTGCCAGCAGTCATTACGGGACTAGCGGATTCTACAATGAGCAGTTCTTC. This codes for CASSHYGTSGFYNEQFF.

This clonotype was seen a few times. The V gene is TRBV27, the J gene TRBJ2-2, with D maybe TRBD2 (6 bases). Germline CDR1 MNHEY, CDR2 SMNVEV (reference sequence). Trimming cost V 7 bases and J 1 base, with 10 bases left between them. The CDR3 is 14 residues long. The CDR3 coding sequence is TGTGCCAGCACCCTGGGGGGGAACACCGGGGAGCTGTTTTTT. It yields the protein CASTLGGNTGELFF.